The present TCR beta chain was sequenced within a study of regulatory T cells in long-lasting Graves disease (dated by TCRdb to about 2021). The study in broad terms: Antithyroid drugs had been taken for less than 3 months by newly diagnosed Graves' disease patients. The study took place in China and was registered as a clinical trial. TCR sequencing covered roughly 13 persistent and roughly 20 newly diagnosed Graves' disease patients, some 35 samples in total. This study used TCR sequencing and RNA sequencing of peripheral blood to compare persistent Graves' disease patients against newly diagnosed Graves' disease patients.

This clonotype appeared many times. Its target antigen remains unknown. One base away there is no much larger clone; base qualities are not given. This specimen's time point label, per the study, means: newly diagnosed GD, antithyroid drugs for less than 3 months. For both TCR sequencing and RNA sequencing, RNA was extracted from PBMCs in TRIzol. The diagnosis of Graves' disease followed American Thyroid Association guidelines. Recruitment of patients was carried out at an endocrinology department in Xi'an, China. From each patient, about 8.9 milliliters of peripheral blood was collected into an EDTA anticoagulant tube. PBMCs were isolated by Ficoll Paque Plus density gradient separation without further T cell sorting. An Agilent 2100 Bioanalyzer and agarose gel were used to assess RNA quality, and a NanoDrop 2000 was used to measure RNA concentration. The CDR3 runs 16 amino acids, cysteine and phenylalanine included. Only the CDR3 DNA stays, 48 bases, in frame from base 1. CDR1 and CDR2 are read off the germline V gene (reference sequence) as LGHDT and YNNKEL. Trimming leaves V shorter by 2 bases and J shorter by 6 bases, with the junction holding 9 bases beyond the gene matches.

The paper as a whole reports these results and caveats: Peripheral blood alone was examined, since thyroid tissue, which constituted the primary lesion, could not be accessed. Persistent disease showed preferential use of TRBV28, TRBJ1-2 and TRBJ2-5, whereas newly diagnosed disease favored TRBV20-1 and TRBJ2-1. Lower TCR Shannon entropy and fewer highly expanded clones were observed in persistent Graves' disease patients than in newly diagnosed patients, which suggested clonal expansion. More public clonotypes were shared among persistent patients (over 2,500) than among newly diagnosed patients (966). Only the TCR beta chain was sequenced and analyzed. The authors noted that the small sample size was a limitation that may lower accuracy.

Receptors were amplified or captured by multiplex PCR. The instrument given in TCRdb is Illumina HiSeq 4000. TCR beta libraries were built with iRepertoire HTBI primers and Arm-PCR amplification of CDR3 regions. Before sequencing, the PCR products went through gel purification. The authors' analysis ran thus. A total of roughly 58 TRBV and approximately 15 TRBJ segments were identified across samples and were used for gene usage analysis of CDR3 amino acid clonotypes. Filtered high-quality paired reads were merged into contigs using COPE and FqMerger. BLAST was used to align contigs to the IMGT TRBV, TRBD and TRBJ reference genes, and CDR3 was defined following IMGT. Clonotypes above 0.1% frequency were classified as highly expanded clones. Shannon entropy served as the measure of repertoire diversity, while the Gini coefficient captured V-J evenness. Clonotypes shared by more than one individual were considered public. Using fastp at Q25 and MiXCR, TCRdb reprocessed the public reads and kept productive beta chains. One record per CDR3 amino acid sequence lists the most common genes and DNA. The V and J calls follow TCRdb's processing rather than the paper's. In all, the sample holds roughly 420,000 distinct CDR3 sequences, and about 16% of those were seen once. The ten biggest clones cover about 20% of the sample.

Here the sequenced sample was peripheral blood mononuclear cells (PBMCs), taken at new diagnosis, from a patient treated with antithyroid drugs. The source is a female donor with Graves disease. The chain couples TRBV3-1 to TRBJ2-1; TRBD2 aligns with 8 central bases. The base sequence is TGTGCCAGCAGCCAACGGGGGGGGGCAAAGGTCAATGAGCAGTTCTTC. Its amino acids are CASSQRGGAKVNEQFF.